This T cell receptor beta chain was profiled in a study of OX40 agonist ivuxolimab in advanced cancers. The overall study: The drug used for patients, ivuxolimab, was an agonistic anti-OX40 (CD134) antibody.

Exclusion of a patient followed from autoimmune disease history or systemic immunosuppression. Points from the study as a whole: Relatively little clonal expansion, among the lowest observed, appeared in partial responders at 0.1-3.0 mg/kg.

With regard to this clone: Its antigen is not known.

Trimming left V 3 bases short and J 4 bases short, with 9 bases between. Germline-derived CDR1 and CDR2 are SGDLS and YYNGEE. CDR3 length equals 13 residues. Libraries were prepared by immunoSEQ multiplex PCR; TCRdb keeps only in-frame clonotypes and omits some of them. The profile covers about 46,000 clones, with 82% appearing a single time and around 1.9% taken by the ten largest. The sequence was obtained from an adult with an advanced solid tumor such as melanoma, head and neck, liver or kidney cancer. This rearrangement joins TRBV9 to TRBJ2-3; D remains unclear. The starting material was CD4+ or CD8+ T cells sorted from blood, obtained in a trial of the OX40 agonist ivuxolimab. The CDR3 loop is CASSEALADTQYF. CDR3 nucleotide sequence: TGTGCCAGCAGCGAGGCCCTGGCAGATACGCAGTATTTT.